The 18 T cell receptor beta chains listed next were all sequenced from one sample in a study of blood T cell repertoires in COVID-19. Clones were sequenced by immunoSEQ multiplex PCR, and TCRdb holds only the in-frame ones, with some missing. The sample has about 150,000 clones; roughly three quarters are singletons. The sequenced sample consisted of peripheral blood. The receptors come from a woman in her 70s with COVID-19, enrolled during active disease.

This clone was counted ten times or more. The chain links TRBV4-1 to TRBJ2-7; 7 bases match TRBD2. V lost 0 bases, J lost 3 bases, and 5 bases stayed unmatched. The CDR3 has 15 amino acids. Germline V lookup: CDR1 MGHRA, CDR2 YSYEKL. CDR3 in DNA: TGCGCCAGCAGCCAAGAGTCCTGGGGGGGCTACGAGCAGTACTTC. Protein: CASSQESWGGYEQYF.

J is TRBJ2-7 and V is TRBV11-2; D perhaps matches TRBD2 (6 bases). Germline V CDR1 and CDR2: SGHAT, FQNNGV. The CDR3 covers 14 residues. V lost 0 bases and J lost 2, with 8 bases in between. The CDR3 sequence: CASSLERLAYEQYF. Here the CDR3 DNA reads TGTGCCAGCAGCTTAGAAAGACTAGCCTACGAGCAGTACTTC.

The chain uses TRBV19 and TRBJ2-3; a weak D match, TRBD2 (5 bases). This CDR3 is built from 16 residues. Trimming took 4 bases from V and 0 from J, leaving 14 bases between them. The germline V gene has CDR1 LNHDA and CDR2 SQIVND (reference sequence). The CDR3 loop is CASSKRERTSTDTQYF. In DNA form, the CDR3 reads TGTGCCAGTAGTAAAAGGGAGAGAACTAGCACAGATACGCAGTATTTT. The full variable domain, its missing parts supplied by reference TRBV19 and TRBJ2-3, is DGGITQSPKYLFRKEGQNVTLSCEQNLNHDAMYWYRQDPGQGLRLIYYSQIVNDFQKGDIAEGYSVSREKKESFPLTVTSAQKNPTAFYLCASSKRERTSTDTQYFGPGTRLTVL.

This chain's CDR3 is CASSWDFAYEQYF. CDR3 DNA: TGTGCCAGCAGTTGGGACTTCGCCTACGAGCAGTACTTC. This chain uses TRBV6-2 or TRBV6-3 with TRBJ2-7; the D gene is possibly TRBD2 (6 bases). The CDR3 has 13 residues. The V end lost 4 bases, the J end lost 2 bases, and 9 bases lay between the germline ends. CDR1 MNHEY and CDR2 SVGEGT come from the germline V gene.

V gene TRBV14 combines with J gene TRBJ2-2, with TRBD2 matching 8 bases. Per the germline V gene, CDR1 is SGHDN and CDR2 is FVKESK. CDR3 size: 15 residues. V gave up 1 base and J gave up 7 bases; unmatched junction bases: 5. CDR3 nucleotide sequence: TGTGCCAGCAGCCAAGCGGGGGGGCGATACGGGGAGCTGTTTTTT. Its translation is CASSQAGGRYGELFF. Drawing the rest from reference TRBV14 and TRBJ2-2, the complete variable domain is EAGVTQFPSHSVIEKGQTVTLRCDPISGHDNLYWYRRVMGKEIKFLLHFVKESKQDESGMPNNRFLAERTGGTYSTLKVQPAELEDSGVYFCASSQAGGRYGELFFGEGSRLTVL.

The V and J genes are TRBV5-5 and TRBJ2-1, with TRBD1 matching over 9 bases. This CDR3 contains 14 residues. The V segment lost 4 bases and the J segment 6 bases; nucleotides outside the gene matches: 5. Looked up from germline, CDR1 is SGHKS and CDR2 is YYEKEE (reference sequence). This CDR3 reads CASSRTGASNEQFF. The DNA for the CDR3 is TGTGCCAGCAGCAGGACAGGGGCGAGCAATGAGCAGTTCTTC.

This clone occurred a few times. The V call is TRBV20-1, the J call TRBJ2-7, with D maybe TRBD1 (6 bases). The CDR3 consists of 11 residues. Between the trimmed V and J ends, which lost 7 bases and 3 bases, there was a span of 10 bases. The germline V gene encodes CDR1 DFQATT and CDR2 SNEGSKA (reference sequence). CDR3 DNA sequence: TGCAGTGGGGGGACATACTACGAGCAGTACTTC. Residues: CSGGTYYEQYF.

This clone showed up just a few times. The V gene is TRBV4-2, the J gene TRBJ1-3, with 8 bases fitting TRBD1. Losses at the gene ends were 0 bases for V and 4 bases for J; bases not matched to a gene: 5. The germline CDR1 and CDR2 sequences are LGHNA and YNFKEQ. This CDR3 region has 16 residues. This CDR3 reads CASSQDHTGGGNTIYF. In DNA form, the CDR3 reads TGTGCCAGCAGCCAAGATCATACAGGGGGAGGAAACACCATATATTTT.

J is TRBJ2-2 and V is TRBV7-3; unclear D gene. Germline V CDR1 and CDR2: SGHTA, FQGTGA. The CDR3 extends over 15 amino acids. The V end lost 5 bases, the J end lost 7 bases, and 17 bases lay between the germline ends. CDR3 bases: TGTGCCAGCAGCCCACGATTGGGCAGCAGCGGGGAGCTGTTTTTT. Translated, it gives CASSPRLGSSGELFF.

V usage is TRBV5-4 and J usage is TRBJ1-2; unclear D gene. Trimming removed 0 bases at V and 6 bases at J, with 15 bases between. In germline, CDR1 is SGHNT, CDR2 YYREEE (reference sequence). CDR3 length: 15 amino acids. The CDR3 here is CASSLDPGRADGYTF. DNA of the CDR3: TGTGCCAGCAGCTTGGACCCCGGGAGGGCAGATGGCTACACCTTC.

Comments on this clone: The same CDR3 is also encoded by other DNA sequences in this sample. V is TRBV28 and J is TRBJ1-2; 11 nucleotides align to TRBD1. The CDR3 is 14 amino acids. V lost 5 bases to trimming and J lost 4 bases; unmatched junction nucleotides: 3. Germline values: CDR1 MDHEN, CDR2 SYDVKM. DNA for the CDR3: TGTGCCAGCAGTGGGGGACAGGGGGTCTATGGCTACACCTTC. This encodes CASSGGQGVYGYTF.

The V and J genes are TRBV6-5 and TRBJ1-4, with unresolved D. The CDR3 extends over 15 amino acids. Germline V lookup: CDR1 MNHEY, CDR2 SVGAGI. Trimming took off 7 bases at V and 3 bases at J, with 15 bases between the two ends. The CDR3: CASTTSFGANEKLFF. As DNA, the CDR3 is TGTGCCAGCACTACCTCTTTCGGGGCTAATGAAAAACTGTTTTTT.

In its sample, this clone was seen once. The chain links TRBV28 to TRBJ1-5; 7 nucleotides match TRBD1. Trimming cost V 1 base and J 0 bases; bases outside gene matches: 6. Germline CDR1 and CDR2: MDHEN and SYDVKM. This CDR3 has 17 amino acids. The CDR3 sequence: CASSLFGTANSNQPQHF. The CDR3 bases are TGTGCCAGCAGTTTATTCGGGACAGCGAATAGCAATCAGCCCCAGCATTTT.

The sample holds one count of this clone. The rearrangement links TRBV29-1 to TRBJ2-2; D is unresolved. Germline-derived CDR1 and CDR2 are SQVTM and ANQGSEA. V was clipped by 7 bases and J by 1 base, with 7 bases between them. There are 12 residues in the CDR3. CDR3 residues: CSGRQNTGELFF. In DNA, the CDR3 is TGCAGCGGCCGACAGAACACCGGGGAGCTGTTTTTT.

This clone was counted between two and nine times. The chain carries TRBV2 and TRBJ1-2, with TRBD1 as a possible D gene (5 bases). Germline V gene lookup returns CDR1 SNHLY and CDR2 FYNNEI. V was clipped by 5 bases and J by 5 bases, with 15 bases between them. The CDR3 totals 14 residues. For the CDR3, the DNA is TGTGCCAGCAGTCGGCGGGGGGATGGGTATGGCTACACCTTC. This translates into CASSRRGDGYGYTF.

This clone showed up many times. The chain employs TRBV28 and TRBJ1-4; D not certain. V shed 1 base and J shed 2 bases, with 8 bases lying between them. Germline loops: CDR1 MDHEN, CDR2 SYDVKM. This CDR3 is 15 amino acids long. CDR3 DNA: TGTGCCAGCAGTTTATTAGGAGTTACTAATGAAAAACTGTTTTTT. This codes for CASSLLGVTNEKLFF.

The chain links TRBV27 to TRBJ1-1; 12 nucleotides match TRBD1. The CDR3 has 17 residues. Losses at the gene ends were 3 bases for V and 5 bases for J; bases not matched to a gene: 10. In germline, CDR1 is MNHEY, CDR2 SMNVEV (reference sequence). The CDR3 region has the DNA TGTGCCAGCAGTTTTTTCGGGGGACAGGGGGCTCTAACTGAAGCTTTCTTT. Translation: CASSFFGGQGALTEAFF.

The chain employs TRBV6-2 or TRBV6-3 and TRBJ1-1; no firm D call. Trimming left V 2 bases short and J 3 bases short, with 10 bases between. This CDR3 contains 14 residues. CDR1 and CDR2 from the germline V gene are MNHEY and SVGEGT. This CDR3 reads CASSYVRVYTEAFF. The CDR3, as DNA: TGTGCCAGCAGTTACGTCCGGGTCTACACTGAAGCTTTCTTT.